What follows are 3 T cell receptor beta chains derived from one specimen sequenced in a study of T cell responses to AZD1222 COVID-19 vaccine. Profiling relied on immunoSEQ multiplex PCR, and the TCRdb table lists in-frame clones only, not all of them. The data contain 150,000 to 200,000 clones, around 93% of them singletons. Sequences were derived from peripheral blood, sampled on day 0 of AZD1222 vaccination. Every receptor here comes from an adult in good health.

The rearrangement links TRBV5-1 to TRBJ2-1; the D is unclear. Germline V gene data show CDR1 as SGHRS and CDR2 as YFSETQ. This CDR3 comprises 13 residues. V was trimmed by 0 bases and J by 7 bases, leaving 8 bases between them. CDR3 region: CASSLAEVNEQFF. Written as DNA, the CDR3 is TGCGCCAGCAGCTTGGCCGAGGTTAATGAGCAGTTCTTC. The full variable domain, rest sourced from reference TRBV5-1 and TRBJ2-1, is KAGVTQTPRYLIKTRGQQVTLSCSPISGHRSVSWYQQTPGQGLQFLFEYFSETQRNKGNFPGRFSGRQFSNSRSEMNVSTLELGDSALYLCASSLAEVNEQFFGPGTRLTVL.

The DNA for the CDR3 is TGTGCCAGCAGCCACCAACCAGGGGAGGGCTCACCCCTCCACTTT. This gives the protein CASSHQPGEGSPLHF. The chain links TRBV3-1 (or the pseudogene TRBV3-2) to TRBJ1-6; TRBD1 is a possible D gene (6 bases). V dropped 3 bases and J dropped 10 bases, with 16 bases sitting between them. This CDR3 region has 15 residues. CDR1 and CDR2 (germline): LGHDT, YNNKEL (reference sequence).

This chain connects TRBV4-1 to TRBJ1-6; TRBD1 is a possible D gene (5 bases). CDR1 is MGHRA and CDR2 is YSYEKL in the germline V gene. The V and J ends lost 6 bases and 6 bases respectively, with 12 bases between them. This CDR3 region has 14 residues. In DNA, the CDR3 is TGCGCCAGCAGAAACCTCGGGGGTAATTCACCCCTCCACTTT. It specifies CASRNLGGNSPLHF.